Listed below are T cell receptor beta chains from one sample, sequenced in a study of blood T cell repertoires in COVID-19. TCRdb's table, derived via immunoSEQ multiplex PCR, lists solely in-frame clones and lacks some. Among about 52,000 clones listed, about nine tenths were seen once. Sequenced: peripheral blood. All receptors derive from a man between 65 and 79 years old with acute or convalescent COVID-19. The CDR3 runs from the conserved cysteine through the conserved F or W. The D gene is left open where the match is weak. Clone sizes are given selectively: once, few, many, or a class where the clone is expanded.

J: TRBJ1-5
size: NA
D: NA
V: TRBV5-1
DNA: TGCGCCAGCAGCTTGAACAGCAATAGCAATCAGCCCCAGCATTTT
CDR3: CASSLNSNSNQPQHF

J: TRBJ1-2
size: NA
D: NA
V: TRBV28
DNA: TGTGCCAGCAGTTTAAGAGGGTCAGCCTATGGCTACACCTTC
CDR3: CASSLRGSAYGYTF

J: TRBJ2-2
size: NA
D: NA
V: TRBV19
DNA: TGTGCCAGTAGTGAGAGGAACACCGGGGAGCTGTTTTTT
CDR3: CASSERNTGELFF

J: TRBJ2-5
size: NA
D: TRBD1
V: TRBV27
DNA: TGTGCCAGCAGATACACAGGGGGCAGAGAGACCCAGTACTTC
CDR3: CASRYTGGRETQYF

J: TRBJ1-4
size: NA
D: NA
V: TRBV19
DNA: TGTGCCAGTAGTATGGGACTGACCTTCAATGAAAAACTGTTTTTT
CDR3: CASSMGLTFNEKLFF

J: TRBJ1-5
size: NA
D: TRBD1
V: TRBV4-1
DNA: TGCGCCAGCAGCCAAGGGACAGGGGAAAATCAGCCCCAGCATTTT
CDR3: CASSQGTGENQPQHF

J: TRBJ1-5
size: NA
D: TRBD1
V: TRBV7-2
DNA: TGTGCCAGCAGCGCACAGGGGTCCAATCAGCCCCAGCATTTT
CDR3: CASSAQGSNQPQHF

J: TRBJ2-5
size: NA
D: TRBD1
V: TRBV5-1
DNA: TGCGCCTGCCATAAACCGGGACAGGGCCAAGAGACCCAGTACTTC
CDR3: CACHKPGQGQETQYF

J: TRBJ2-4
size: NA
D: NA
V: TRBV5-1
DNA: TGCGCCAGCAGCTTGGACAGCGCCAAAAACATTCAGTACTTC
CDR3: CASSLDSAKNIQYF

J: TRBJ1-4
size: NA
D: TRBD1
V: TRBV4-3
DNA: TGCGCCAGCAGCCAAAATCCCTGGACAGGGGGGGAAAAACTGTTTTTT
CDR3: CASSQNPWTGGEKLFF

J: TRBJ1-5
size: NA
D: NA
V: TRBV4-1
DNA: TGCGCCAGCAGCCAGACCACGTCTCCAGGTGGTTGGGATCAGCCCCAGCATTTT
CDR3: CASSQTTSPGGWDQPQHF

J: TRBJ2-6
size: NA
D: NA
V: TRBV6-2/TRBV6-3
DNA: TGTGCCAGCAGTTCCGTCGTCAGACACTCTGGGGCCAACGTCCTGACTTTC
CDR3: CASSSVVRHSGANVLTF

J: TRBJ2-1
size: NA
D: TRBD2
V: TRBV14
DNA: TGTGCCAGCAGCCGCCCGGGAGGGTCCTACAATGAGCAGTTCTTC
CDR3: CASSRPGGSYNEQFF

J: TRBJ1-5
size: NA
D: NA
V: TRBV6-5
DNA: TGTGCCTCCTCGGACAGTAGCAATCAGCCCCAGCATTTT
CDR3: CASSDSSNQPQHF

J: TRBJ1-4
size: NA
D: NA
V: TRBV19
DNA: TGTGCCAGTAGTGCCCGGGGGGAAAAACTGTTTTTT
CDR3: CASSARGEKLFF

J: TRBJ1-1
size: few
D: NA
V: TRBV7-2
DNA: TGTGCCAGCAGCTTAGGGGGCGGTTTGATGAACACTGAAGCTTTCTTT
CDR3: CASSLGGGLMNTEAFF

J: TRBJ2-5
size: NA
D: NA
V: TRBV11-2
DNA: TGTGCCAGCAGCTTAAGAGGAGGGGCGGTTGAAGAGACCCAGTACTTC
CDR3: CASSLRGGAVEETQYF

J: TRBJ1-1
size: NA
D: TRBD1
V: TRBV4-3
DNA: TGCGCCAGCAGCCATTTAGACAGGGCGAACACTGAAGCTTTCTTT
CDR3: CASSHLDRANTEAFF

J: TRBJ2-7
size: NA
D: TRBD1
V: TRBV19
DNA: TGTGCCAGTAAGGGGACAGGGACCTACGAGCAGTACTTC
CDR3: CASKGTGTYEQYF

J: TRBJ1-1
size: NA
D: TRBD1
V: TRBV6-6
DNA: TGTGCCAGCAGGCCCGGGACAGGGGGCCGGGCTGAAGCTTTCTTT
CDR3: CASRPGTGGRAEAFF

J: TRBJ2-1
size: NA
D: NA
V: TRBV27
DNA: TGTGCCAGCAGCCTCACCGTGGGACTTTACAATGAGCAGTTCTTC
CDR3: CASSLTVGLYNEQFF

J: TRBJ2-5
size: NA
D: NA
V: TRBV11-2
DNA: TGTGCCAGCATCCGGACTAACATACAAGAGACCCAGTACTTC
CDR3: CASIRTNIQETQYF

J: TRBJ2-2
size: NA
D: NA
V: TRBV9
DNA: TGTGCCAGCAGCGTAGATAGTCGCGGGGAGCTGTTTTTT
CDR3: CASSVDSRGELFF

J: TRBJ2-5
size: NA
D: TRBD2
V: TRBV5-4
DNA: TGTGCCAGCAGCCAAAGGGACTACCTAGAGACCCAGTACTTC
CDR3: CASSQRDYLETQYF

J: TRBJ2-1
size: NA
D: NA
V: TRBV14
DNA: TGTGCCAGCAGCCAAGAGCACGGAGGACCAATGAAGCAGTTCTTC
CDR3: CASSQEHGGPMKQFF

J: TRBJ1-1
size: NA
D: TRBD1
V: TRBV5-8
DNA: TGTGCCAGCAGCAAGGGACAGGTGAACACTGAAGCTTTCTTT
CDR3: CASSKGQVNTEAFF